This TCR beta chain comes out of a study of cytomegalovirus exposure and HLA in healthy donors. As concerns this clone: Its antigen is currently unknown.

The CDR3 runs to 16 residues. Germline V gene lookup returns CDR1 SNHLY and CDR2 FYNNEI. The trim removed 7 bases at V and 3 bases at J, leaving 10 bases unmatched. PCR used 60 Vbeta primers and 13 Jbeta primers. Only in-frame clones appear in the TCRdb table, and some are missing; sequencing was by immunoSEQ multiplex PCR. The table records around 100,000 clones, 75% to 90% of them present only once. Though probably carrying unrecorded immune exposures, donors were nominally healthy at sampling. Study results and limitations: Presence/absence analysis assumed near-uniform sequencing depth across donors. Among the most significant clusters, several appeared linked to common viral pathogens in a later analysis. The classifier, whose performance was assessed in both the original and validation cohorts, reportedly diagnosed cytomegalovirus status with high specificity and sensitivity.

The specimen was PBMCs. The clonotype originates from a young man in good health and CMV-seronegative. The genes are TRBV2 and TRBJ1-5; 9 nucleotides align to TRBD1. CDR3 sequence (DNA): TGTGCCAGCAACGACCGGGACAGGGAGTTCAATCAGCCCCAGCATTTT. Residues: CASNDRDREFNQPQHF.